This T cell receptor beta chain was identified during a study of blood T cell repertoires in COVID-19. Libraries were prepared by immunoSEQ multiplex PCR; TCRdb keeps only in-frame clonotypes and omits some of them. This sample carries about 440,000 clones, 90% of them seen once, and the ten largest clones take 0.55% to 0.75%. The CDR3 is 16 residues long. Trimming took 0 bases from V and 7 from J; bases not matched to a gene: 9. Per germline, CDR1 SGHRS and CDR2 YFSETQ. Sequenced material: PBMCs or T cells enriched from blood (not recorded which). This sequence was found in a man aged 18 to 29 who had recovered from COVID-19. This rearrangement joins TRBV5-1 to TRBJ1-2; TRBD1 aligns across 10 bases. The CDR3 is CASSLEGPTGGFGYTF. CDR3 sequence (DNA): TGCGCCAGCAGCTTGGAGGGGCCGACAGGGGGCTTTGGCTACACCTTC.